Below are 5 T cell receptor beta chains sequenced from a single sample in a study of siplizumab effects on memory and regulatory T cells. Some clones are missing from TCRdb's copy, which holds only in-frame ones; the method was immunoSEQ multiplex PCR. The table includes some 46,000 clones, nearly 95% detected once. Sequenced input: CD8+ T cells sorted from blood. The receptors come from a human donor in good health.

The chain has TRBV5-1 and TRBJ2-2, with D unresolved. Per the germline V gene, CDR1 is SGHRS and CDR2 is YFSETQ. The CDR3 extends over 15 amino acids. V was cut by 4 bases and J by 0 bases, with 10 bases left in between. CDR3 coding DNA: TGCGCCAGCAGCGAGTGGGCCGCGAACACCGGGGAGCTGTTTTTT. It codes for CASSEWAANTGELFF.

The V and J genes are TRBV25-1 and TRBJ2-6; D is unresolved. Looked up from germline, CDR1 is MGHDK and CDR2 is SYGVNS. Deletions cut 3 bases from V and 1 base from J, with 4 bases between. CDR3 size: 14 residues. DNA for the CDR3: TGTGCCAGCAGTGAGGGATCTGGGGCCAACGTCCTGACTTTC. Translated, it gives CASSEGSGANVLTF.

The CDR3 region is CASSTTTNQPQHF. The CDR3 DNA follows: TGTGCCAGCAGCACGACAACTAATCAGCCCCAGCATTTT. This chain joins TRBV7-6 and TRBJ1-5, with D uncertain. Germline CDR1 is SGHVS and CDR2 is FNYEAQ. CDR3 size: 13 residues. Trimming stripped 5 bases from V and 4 bases from J, with 9 bases between.

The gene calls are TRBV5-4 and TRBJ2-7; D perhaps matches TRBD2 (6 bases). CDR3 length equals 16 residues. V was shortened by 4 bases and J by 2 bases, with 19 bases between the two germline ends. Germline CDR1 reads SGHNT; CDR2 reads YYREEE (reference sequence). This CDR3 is CASSAGPAGSTYEQYF. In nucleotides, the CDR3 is TGTGCCAGCAGCGCGGGACCAGCAGGGTCCACCTACGAGCAGTACTTC.

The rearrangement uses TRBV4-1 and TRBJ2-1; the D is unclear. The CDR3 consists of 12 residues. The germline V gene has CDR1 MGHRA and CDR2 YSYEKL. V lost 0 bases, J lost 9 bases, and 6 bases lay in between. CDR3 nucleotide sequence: TGCGCCAGCAGCCAAGATCTGGGTGAGCAGTTCTTC. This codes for CASSQDLGEQFF.